The clone carrying this TCR beta chain has only a few counts. Its cognate antigen is unknown. The sample is drawn from a study of T-cell reconstitution after alpha-beta-depleted transplantation in children. Preparation of the TCRbeta library used unique molecular identifiers. TCRdb analysed the PCR reads with MiXCR anew, one entry per CDR3 protein. The sample includes a few hundred thousand distinct CDR3 sequences, approximately 12% seen only once; the top ten take over 2%. J gave up 5 bases and V 2 bases, and 6 bases lay outside the gene matches. In germline, CDR1 is KGHSH, CDR2 LQKENI. The CDR3 runs to 16 residues. Overall study findings and caveats: A year post-transplant, T-cell counts and diversity derived mostly from newly produced T cells. Alpha-beta T cells about two months after transplant reportedly derived from several hundred expanded graft clones. Several patients had high TCRbeta diversity at day 60; it came from surviving recipient T cells and thymic progenitors.

This TCR came from a male patient under 18 who had a stem cell transplant for acute myeloid leukemia, so the T cells may come from the graft donor. V and J are TRBV18 and TRBJ2-7; TRBD2 matches at 13 bases. The sequencing here drew on PBMCs, mostly from graft donor cells, taken 360 days after TCRalphabeta/CD19-depleted stem cell transplant. DNA for the CDR3: TGTGCCAGCTCACCATCTCGGACTAGCGGGAGAAACGAGCAGTACTTC. Translation gives CASSPSRTSGRNEQYF.